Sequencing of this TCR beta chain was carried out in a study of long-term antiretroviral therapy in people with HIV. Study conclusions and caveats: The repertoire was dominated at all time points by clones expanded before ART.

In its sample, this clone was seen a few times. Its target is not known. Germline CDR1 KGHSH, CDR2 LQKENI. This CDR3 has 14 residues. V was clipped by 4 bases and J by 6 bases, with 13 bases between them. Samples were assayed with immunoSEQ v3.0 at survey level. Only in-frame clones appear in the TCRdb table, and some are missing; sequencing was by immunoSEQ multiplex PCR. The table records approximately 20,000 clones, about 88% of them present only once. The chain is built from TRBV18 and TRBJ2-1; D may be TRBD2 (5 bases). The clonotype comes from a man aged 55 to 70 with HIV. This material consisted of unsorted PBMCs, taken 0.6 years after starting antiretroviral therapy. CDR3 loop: CASSLGGVGNEQFF. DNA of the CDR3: TGTGCCAGCTCACTCGGAGGTGTGGGCAATGAGCAGTTCTTC.